The next 15 T cell receptor beta chains were all read from a single sample in a study of blood T cell repertoires in COVID-19. Clones were sequenced by immunoSEQ multiplex PCR, and TCRdb holds only the in-frame ones, with some missing. This table holds more than 200,000 clones, around four fifths found once. The sequencing input was peripheral blood. These receptor sequences come from a woman of 80 years or more with COVID-19, enrolled during active disease.

This clone was recorded only once. The CDR3 DNA reads TGTGCCAGCAGCTTAGTTTCGACGACTAGCGATATGCAGTTCTTC. Residues: CASSLVSTTSDMQFF. This sequence joins TRBV11-3 and TRBJ2-1; TRBD2 aligns across 8 bases. The CDR3 totals 15 residues. Germline V gene sequence: CDR1 SGHNT, CDR2 YENEEA. J was trimmed by 12 bases and V by 1 base; bases with no gene match: 11.

This clone is classed as medium-sized (0.01 to 0.1%). This rearrangement joins TRBV7-9 to TRBJ1-2, with a possible D match to TRBD1 (5 bases). Trimming took 5 bases from V and 4 from J, leaving 14 bases between them. The CDR3 contains 14 residues. In germline, CDR1 is SEHNR, CDR2 FQNEAQ (reference sequence). Here the CDR3 reads CASSGPGTPYGYTF. CDR3 DNA: TGTGCCAGCAGCGGACCCGGGACTCCCTATGGCTACACCTTC.

V usage is TRBV20-1 and J usage is TRBJ1-5; no firm D call. V was clipped by 3 bases and J by 4 bases, with 16 bases between them. The CDR3 loop spans 15 amino acids. Germline V gene data show CDR1 as DFQATT and CDR2 as SNEGSKA (reference sequence). CDR3 region: CSASPGGRRNQPQHF. DNA for the CDR3: TGCAGTGCTAGTCCCGGAGGGAGGAGAAATCAGCCCCAGCATTTT.

The chain has TRBV19 and TRBJ2-7; the match to TRBD2 covers 9 bases. From germline, CDR1 is LNHDA and CDR2 SQIVND (reference sequence). V lost 1 base, J lost 2 bases, and 6 bases stayed unmatched. This CDR3 has 16 residues. CDR3 in amino acids: CASSIVLSGGTYEQYF. The CDR3, as DNA: TGTGCCAGTAGTATAGTACTGAGCGGGGGGACCTACGAGCAGTACTTC. Drawing the rest from reference TRBV19 and TRBJ2-7, the complete variable domain is DGGITQSPKYLFRKEGQNVTLSCEQNLNHDAMYWYRQDPGQGLRLIYYSQIVNDFQKGDIAEGYSVSREKKESFPLTVTSAQKNPTAFYLCASSIVLSGGTYEQYFGPGTRLTVT.

The chain uses TRBV7-9 and TRBJ1-1; D unclear. The V gene's germline CDR1 is SEHNR and CDR2 FQNEAQ (reference sequence). CDR3 size: 15 residues. V dropped 2 bases and J dropped 1 base, with 11 bases sitting between them. The DNA of the CDR3 is TGTGCCAGCAGCTTATCGCGTAGAGGGAACACTGAAGCTTTCTTT. It codes for CASSLSRRGNTEAFF.

This chain connects TRBV10-3 to TRBJ2-1; TRBD1 agrees at 10 bases. V was clipped by 7 bases and J by 1 base; unmatched bases: 1. The germline V gene encodes CDR1 ENHRY and CDR2 SYGVKD. This CDR3 has 14 amino acids. The CDR3 DNA is TGTGCCATCACGGGACAGGGGTCCTACAATGAGCAGTTCTTC. Protein: CAITGQGSYNEQFF.

In its sample, this clone was seen a few times. The chain couples TRBV4-2 to TRBJ2-1; D possibly corresponds to TRBD2 (5 bases). Trimming took 0 bases from V and 2 from J, leaving 17 bases between them. This CDR3 contains 18 residues. Per germline, CDR1 LGHNA and CDR2 YNFKEQ. The CDR3 region has the DNA TGTGCCAGCAGCCAAGATGGCAGCGGCCTTCCCCCCTACAATGAGCAGTTCTTC. Its protein is CASSQDGSGLPPYNEQFF.

This rearrangement joins TRBV30 to TRBJ1-2; tentatively, D is TRBD1 (6 bases). CDR3 length: 13 amino acids. With 2 bases removed from V and 2 bases from J, the gap between germline ends came to 9 bases. The germline V gene encodes CDR1 GTSNPN and CDR2 SVGIG (reference sequence). The CDR3 region has the DNA TGTGCCTGGAGTCTTCAGGGGAACTATGGCTACACCTTC. Its translation is CAWSLQGNYGYTF. The full variable domain, with the rest looked up from reference TRBV30 and TRBJ1-2, is SQTIHQWPATLVQPVGSPLSLECTVEGTSNPNLYWYRQAAGRGLQLLFYSVGIGQISSEVPQNLSASRPQDRQFILSSKKLLLSDSGFYLCAWSLQGNYGYTFGSGTRLTVV.

The V gene is TRBV6-5, the J gene TRBJ2-5; 9 bases align to TRBD1. This CDR3 has 15 residues. J lost 5 bases, V lost 2 bases, and 6 bases had no gene match. CDR1 MNHEY and CDR2 SVGAGI come from the germline V gene. DNA for the CDR3: TGTGCCAGCAGTTACCGGGGACAGGGTGAGGAGACCCAGTACTTC. Amino acids: CASSYRGQGEETQYF.

The chain links TRBV7-8 to TRBJ1-5, with D possibly matching TRBD1 (5 bases). Germline CDR1 SGHVS, CDR2 FQNEAQ. The CDR3 is made up of 15 amino acids. Trimming pared 0 bases from V and 5 bases from J, leaving 11 bases between. The CDR3 coding sequence is TGTGCCAGCAGCTTAGCCGCAGGGATAGATCAGCCCCAGCATTTT. Amino acid sequence: CASSLAAGIDQPQHF. The full variable domain, with the rest looked up from reference TRBV7-8 and TRBJ1-5, is GAGVSQSPRYKVAKRGQDVALRCDPISGHVSLFWYQQALGQGPEFLTYFQNEAQLDKSGLPSDRFFAERPEGSVSTLKIQRTQQEDSAVYLCASSLAAGIDQPQHFGDGTRLSIL.

This clone appeared a single time. V and J are TRBV10-3 and TRBJ2-5; 8 positions agree with TRBD2. Germline CDR1 is ENHRY and CDR2 is SYGVKD. This CDR3 spans 15 amino acids. With V trimmed by 10 bases and J by 3 bases, 13 bases remained unmatched. CDR3 region: CATGGGGGTKETQYF. As DNA, the CDR3 is TGTGCCACCGGGGGGGGCGGGGGTACCAAAGAGACCCAGTACTTC.

This chain connects TRBV7-9 to TRBJ1-2, with D unclear. CDR3 length equals 13 residues. The germline V gene encodes CDR1 SEHNR and CDR2 FQNEAQ (reference sequence). V dropped 5 bases and J dropped 4 bases, with 11 bases sitting between them. The CDR3 nucleotides are TGTGCCAGCAGCCCGAGGGATATCTATGGCTACACCTTC. Encoded protein: CASSPRDIYGYTF.

This clone showed up many times. The chain joins TRBV19 to TRBJ2-7; no reliable D call. Trimming shortened V by 5 bases and J by 3 bases, and 11 bases separated the two germline ends. There are 13 residues in the CDR3. Germline-derived CDR1 and CDR2 are LNHDA and SQIVND (reference sequence). CDR3: CASSPNYGYEQYF. CDR3 in DNA: TGTGCCAGTAGTCCCAATTACGGCTACGAGCAGTACTTC.

This chain uses TRBV9 with TRBJ2-1; D unresolved. Germline V gene sequence: CDR1 SGDLS, CDR2 YYNGEE. Trimming left V 0 bases short and J 6 bases short, with 10 bases between. The CDR3 runs to 14 residues. This CDR3 is CASSVGGSTNEQFF. The CDR3 bases are TGTGCCAGCAGCGTAGGAGGCTCCACCAATGAGCAGTTCTTC.

J is TRBJ1-2 and V is TRBV18; TRBD1 agrees at 8 bases. V was clipped by 6 bases and J by 7 bases; unmatched bases: 7. The germline V gene has CDR1 KGHSH and CDR2 LQKENI. This CDR3 region has 13 residues. The CDR3 DNA follows: TGTGCCAGCTCCCTGGGACAGGAAGTTGGCTACACCTTC. This sequence encodes CASSLGQEVGYTF.